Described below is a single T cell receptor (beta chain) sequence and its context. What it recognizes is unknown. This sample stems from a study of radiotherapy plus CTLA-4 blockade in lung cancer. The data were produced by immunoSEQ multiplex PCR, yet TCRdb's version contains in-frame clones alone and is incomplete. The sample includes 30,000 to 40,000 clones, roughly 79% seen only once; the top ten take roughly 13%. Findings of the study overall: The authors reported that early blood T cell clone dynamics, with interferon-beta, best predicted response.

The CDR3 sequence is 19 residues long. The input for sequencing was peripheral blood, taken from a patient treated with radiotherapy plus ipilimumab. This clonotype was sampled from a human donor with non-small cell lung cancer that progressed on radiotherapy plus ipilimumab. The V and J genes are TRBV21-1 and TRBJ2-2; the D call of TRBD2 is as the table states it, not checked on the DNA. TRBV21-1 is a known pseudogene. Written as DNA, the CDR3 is TGTGCCAGCAGCAAAAAAGTTACTAGCGGGACGTCGAACACCGGGGAGCTGTTTTTT. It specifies CASSKKVTSGTSNTGELFF.